The 17 T cell receptor beta chains below come from one sample, sequenced in a study of human T cells and chemical hapten exposure. TCRdb re-derived calls from the RACE reads in MiXCR, one entry per CDR3 protein. The sample consists of about 260,000 distinct CDR3 sequences, 7.5% to 9% of them appearing once. Time point noted: pre-sensitization, week 0. Treatment meaning: therapeutic diphenylcyclopropenone sensitization with weekly scalp DPC. The source material was whole blood, sampled in connection with sensitization to the hapten diphenylcyclopropenone (DPC). The receptors shown here come from a woman between 40 and 55 years old with alopecia areata. Some clones in this sample may be carry-over from other donors' samples.

This clonotype was found many times. The chain combines TRBV7-2 with TRBJ2-1; D is ambiguous. Trimming pared 5 bases from V and 0 bases from J, leaving 5 bases between. This CDR3 is 13 amino acids long. The V gene's germline CDR1 is SGHTA and CDR2 FQGNSA. The chain's CDR3 is CASSPGSYNEQFF. CDR3 nucleotides: TGTGCCAGCAGCCCCGGCTCCTACAATGAGCAGTTCTTC.

This clonotype has more than one count but fewer than ten. The chain carries TRBV3-1 and TRBJ2-3; D remains ambiguous. V was cut by 4 bases and J by 4 bases, with 9 bases left in between. The germline gives CDR1 LGHDT, CDR2 YNNKEL (reference sequence). The CDR3 is 13 amino acids. The DNA for the CDR3 is TGTGCCAGCAGCCTTTTGGGCGCAGATACGCAGTATTTT. Protein: CASSLLGADTQYF.

This rearrangement joins TRBV13 to TRBJ2-7; 7 nucleotides agree with TRBD2. The CDR3 contains 14 residues. Unmatched junction bases numbered 9, after V lost 5 bases and J lost 5 bases. Germline V gene sequence: CDR1 PRHDT, CDR2 FYEKMQ (reference sequence). Here the CDR3 DNA reads TGTGCCAGCAGCCCGCTGCGGGAGCTTGACGAGCAGTACTTC. The encoded protein is CASSPLRELDEQYF. Complete variable domain (other parts from reference TRBV13 and TRBJ2-7): AAGVIQSPRHLIKEKRETATLKCYPIPRHDTVYWYQQGPGQDPQFLISFYEKMQSDKGSIPDRFSAQQFSDYHSELNMSSLELGDSALYFCASSPLRELDEQYFGPGTRLTVT.

This clonotype was picked up a small number of times. The chain carries TRBV2 and TRBJ2-3; D is perhaps TRBD1 or TRBD2 (5 bases each). Germline assignment: CDR1 SNHLY and CDR2 FYNNEI. The ends were cut back, 1 base at V and 1 base at J, with 9 bases in the middle. This CDR3 comprises 15 residues. The CDR3 sequence is CASSEGGRGTDTQYF. The CDR3 bases are TGTGCCAGCAGTGAAGGGGGACGCGGCACAGATACGCAGTATTTT.

This clonotype was detected a few times. The chain recombines TRBV3-1 with TRBJ2-1; D is uncertain. This CDR3 spans 16 amino acids. V was shortened by 0 bases and J by 4 bases, with 13 bases between the two germline ends. From germline, CDR1 is LGHDT and CDR2 YNNKEL (reference sequence). CDR3 nucleotide sequence: TGTGCCAGCAGCCAAGACCGGCTTCTAAATTACAATGAGCAGTTCTTC. The encoded protein is CASSQDRLLNYNEQFF.

The genes are TRBV5-4 and TRBJ1-6; D call uncertain. CDR1 SGHNT and CDR2 YYREEE come from the germline V gene (reference sequence). The CDR3 extends over 15 amino acids. The V end lost 4 bases, the J end lost 10 bases, and 18 bases lay between the germline ends. CDR3 sequence reads: CASSPGRGNLSPLHF. CDR3 nucleotides: TGTGCCAGCAGCCCCGGCCGGGGAAATCTCTCACCCCTCCACTTT. Complete variable domain (other parts from reference TRBV5-4 and TRBJ1-6): ETGVTQSPTHLIKTRGQQVTLRCSSQSGHNTVSWYQQALGQGPQFIFQYYREEENGRGNFPPRFSGLQFPNYSSELNVNALELDDSALYLCASSPGRGNLSPLHFGNGTRLTVT.

This clonotype showed up just a few times. The CDR3 DNA reads as TGTGCCAGCAGTGAACAGGGCACAGATACGCAGTATTTT. It is translated as CASSEQGTDTQYF. The chain employs TRBV6-1 and TRBJ2-3; D not certain. The germline CDR1 and CDR2 sequences are MNHNS and SASEGT. Trimming took off 2 bases at V and 1 base at J, with 4 bases between the two ends. This CDR3 contains 13 residues.

The gene calls are TRBV29-1 and TRBJ2-7; 8 bases map to TRBD1. CDR1 and CDR2 from the germline V gene are SQVTM and ANQGSEA. The CDR3 runs to 15 residues. V shed 1 base, J shed 2 bases, and the junction held 7 bases outside the gene matches. CDR3 in amino acids: CSVEGGQASTYEQYF. In nucleotides, the CDR3 is TGCAGCGTTGAAGGGGGACAGGCCTCAACCTACGAGCAGTACTTC.

This sequence joins TRBV6-5 and TRBJ2-7; D gene uncertain. Germline V CDR1 and CDR2: MNHEY, SVGAGI. The V end lost 3 bases, the J end lost 0 bases, and 12 bases lay between the germline ends. This CDR3 has 15 amino acids. The CDR3 sequence: CASSYDKEPSYEQYF. CDR3 nucleotide sequence: TGTGCCAGCAGTTATGACAAGGAGCCCTCCTACGAGCAGTACTTC.

This clonotype was seen many times. The rearrangement links TRBV9 to TRBJ2-2; the D gene could be TRBD1 or TRBD2 (6 bases each). V gave up 2 bases and J gave up 5 bases, with 10 bases separating them. The CDR3 loop spans 14 amino acids. The germline gives CDR1 SGDLS, CDR2 YYNGEE. CDR3 coding DNA: TGTGCCAGCAGCGTCGGAGGGGGGACCGGGGAGCTGTTTTTT. Protein: CASSVGGGTGELFF. Together with reference TRBV9 and TRBJ2-2, the CDR3 gives the full variable domain: DSGVTQTPKHLITATGQRVTLRCSPRSGDLSVYWYQQSLDQGLQFLIQYYNGEERAKGNILERFSAQQFPDLHSELNLSSLELGDSALYFCASSVGGGTGELFFGEGSRLTVL.

This chain uses TRBV27 with TRBJ2-4; D uncertain. This CDR3 has 21 amino acids. Between the trimmed V and J ends, which lost 3 bases and 0 bases, there was a span of 27 bases. The V gene's germline CDR1 is MNHEY and CDR2 SMNVEV (reference sequence). As DNA, the CDR3 is TGTGCCAGCAGTTTTGGCCCCTCTCACCTCGGACCGAAACTAGCCAAAAACATTCAGTACTTC. It translates to CASSFGPSHLGPKLAKNIQYF.

V and J are TRBV7-9 and TRBJ2-1; D is unresolved. The CDR3 loop spans 14 amino acids. CDR1 is SEHNR and CDR2 is FQNEAQ in the germline V gene (reference sequence). V lost 3 bases and J lost 9, with 15 bases in between. The CDR3 sequence: CASSFSRAPGEQFF. Here the CDR3 DNA reads TGTGCCAGCAGCTTTTCCCGAGCACCCGGTGAGCAGTTCTTC.

The chain recombines TRBV28 with TRBJ2-7; D possibly matches TRBD1 or TRBD2 (5 bases each). Per germline, CDR1 MDHEN and CDR2 SYDVKM. Trimming stripped 3 bases from V and 3 bases from J, with 18 bases between. The CDR3 totals 16 residues. DNA of the CDR3: TGTGCCAGCAGTTTTCCTTTACGGGGCAGTGGCTACGAGCAGTACTTC. This gives the protein CASSFPLRGSGYEQYF.

This clonotype has more than one count but fewer than ten. The genes are TRBV5-1 and TRBJ2-1; D is tentatively TRBD1 or TRBD2 (5 bases each). The CDR3 extends over 16 amino acids. Germline V gene sequence: CDR1 SGHRS, CDR2 YFSETQ. The V end lost 1 base, the J end lost 0 bases, and 11 bases lay between the germline ends. CDR3 DNA sequence: TGCGCCAGCAGCTTGAGTGGGGGAATCTCCTACAATGAGCAGTTCTTC. It translates to CASSLSGGISYNEQFF.

In this sample, this clonotype turned up many times. The V call is TRBV3-1, the J call TRBJ1-1; D may be TRBD1 (6 bases). This CDR3 has 13 residues. The germline CDR1 and CDR2 sequences are LGHDT and YNNKEL (reference sequence). The V end was cut by 4 bases, the J end by 8 bases, with 14 bases between. CDR3: CASSPPGHVEAFF. For the CDR3, the DNA is TGTGCCAGCAGCCCGCCGGGACACGTCGAAGCTTTCTTT.

This clonotype came up many times. Written as DNA, the CDR3 is TGTGCCACCAGTGGGACTAGCGGGAGTAGAGATGAGCAGTTCTTC. This encodes CATSGTSGSRDEQFF. This chain connects TRBV24-1 to TRBJ2-1, with TRBD2 matching over 13 bases. The CDR3 totals 15 residues. V shed 5 bases, J shed 8 bases, and the junction held 5 bases outside the gene matches. CDR1 and CDR2 (germline): KGHDR, SFDVKD.

This sequence joins TRBV7-2 and TRBJ2-1; maybe TRBD2 (6 bases). Germline-derived CDR1 and CDR2 are SGHTA and FQGNSA. V was shortened by 1 base and J by 10 bases, with 14 bases between the two germline ends. This CDR3 spans 14 amino acids. CDR3 region: CASSLVYAGGEQFF. CDR3 nucleotides: TGTGCCAGCAGCTTAGTTTACGCAGGAGGGGAGCAGTTCTTC.